The 8 T cell receptor beta chains given below trace back to one sample, sequenced in a study of Graves' ophthalmopathy and Graves' hyperthyroidism. Researchers took RNA transcripts and amplified TCR beta CDR3 regions from them. Second-round multiplex PCR came after a first-round RT-PCR that employed HTBI primers. TCRdb ran MiXCR on the multiplex PCR reads and lists one entry per CDR3 protein. The sample shows a few hundred thousand distinct CDR3 sequences, about 18% of them seen only once. Sequenced sample: peripheral blood. The receptors stem from an adult woman with stable Graves' hyperthyroidism.

Concerning this clonotype itself: Sequence at one end of the junction differs from germline and may be a read error. J is TRBJ2-7 and V is TRBV19; unclear D gene. This CDR3 spans 14 amino acids. Germline values: CDR1 LNHDA, CDR2 SQIVND (reference sequence). CDR3 loop: CASSIRVYSYDQYF. DNA of the CDR3: TGTGCCAGTAGTATTAGGGTGTATTCCTACGATCAGTACTTC.

This clonotype was recorded at least ten times. The gene calls are TRBV20-1 and TRBJ1-2, with D perhaps TRBD1 (6 bases). This CDR3 is 12 amino acids long. Germline CDR1 and CDR2: DFQATT and SNEGSKA (reference sequence). Deletions cut 5 bases from V and 7 bases from J, with 14 bases between. Written as DNA, the CDR3 is TGCAGTGCTGAACGAGGGGACATTGGCTACACCTTC. Amino acid sequence: CSAERGDIGYTF.

Ten or more counts support this clonotype. This chain connects TRBV29-1 to TRBJ2-7; 8 nucleotides align to TRBD1. In germline, CDR1 is SQVTM, CDR2 ANQGSEA. The CDR3 spans 15 residues. Losses at the gene ends were 1 base for V and 3 bases for J; bases not matched to a gene: 8. The CDR3 sequence: CSVEVYRGAGYEQYF. The DNA of the CDR3 is TGCAGCGTTGAAGTTTACAGGGGGGCAGGCTACGAGCAGTACTTC.

The rearrangement uses TRBV19 and TRBJ2-1; no clear D gene. V was clipped by 5 bases and J by 3 bases, with 11 bases between them. The CDR3 runs 14 residues. CDR1 and CDR2 from the germline V gene are LNHDA and SQIVND (reference sequence). DNA for the CDR3: TGTGCCAGTAGTCAGGAATCCTTCTACAATGAGCAGTTCTTC. This codes for CASSQESFYNEQFF.

Ten or more counts support this clonotype. This chain joins TRBV7-9 and TRBJ1-2; D unclear. The CDR3 loop spans 15 amino acids. Trimming left V 4 bases short and J 3 bases short, with 15 bases between. Germline V lookup: CDR1 SEHNR, CDR2 FQNEAQ (reference sequence). The CDR3 spells CASSWLEGWDYGYTF. The CDR3 nucleotides read TGTGCCAGCAGCTGGCTCGAGGGATGGGACTATGGCTACACCTTC.

This clonotype was counted at least ten times. The gene calls are TRBV7-2 and TRBJ2-7; 9 nucleotides agree with TRBD2. The CDR3 is made up of 14 amino acids. Germline V gene data show CDR1 as SGHTA and CDR2 as FQGNSA. Trimming took 5 bases from V and 6 from J; bases not matched to a gene: 8. CDR3 protein: CASSALAGVGEQYF. The CDR3 DNA sequence: TGTGCCAGCAGCGCCTTAGCGGGAGTTGGCGAGCAGTACTTC.

This clonotype has only one observation. This chain connects TRBV12-3 or TRBV12-4 to TRBJ2-2, with 12 nucleotides matching TRBD1. The CDR3 has 17 amino acids. J lost 1 base, V lost 8 bases, and 8 bases had no gene match. CDR3 protein: CASRTGTGGVNTGELFF. The CDR3, as DNA: TGTGCCAGCCGCACCGGGACAGGGGGCGTGAACACCGGGGAGCTGTTTTTT.

At least ten counts were recorded for this clonotype. This chain joins TRBV12-3 or TRBV12-4 and TRBJ2-2; 12 bases are a match to TRBD1. The ends lost 9 bases at V and 7 bases at J; junction bases unmatched: 12. This CDR3 has 16 residues. DNA of the CDR3: TGTGCCAGTCGTACCGGGACAGGGGGCGCGGGCGGGGAGCTGTTTTTT. Amino acids: CASRTGTGGAGGELFF.